This T cell receptor (beta chain) was identified in a study of cytomegalovirus exposure and HLA in healthy donors. This clone was found once. In the PCR, 60 Vbeta and 13 Jbeta primers were used. Data came from immunoSEQ multiplex PCR; TCRdb stores just in-frame clones and leaves some out. The sample carries about 110,000 clones, over 60% recorded once. Trimming removed 5 bases from V and 3 bases from J; junction bases left unmatched: 6. CDR3 length: 14 residues. Looked up from germline, CDR1 is SGHRS and CDR2 is YFSETQ. Material for sequencing was PBMCs. The chain combines TRBV5-1 with TRBJ2-5; 8 bases fit TRBD2. This receptor was identified in a woman aged 45-59 years in good health and CMV-seropositive. The CDR3 protein is CASSLTGGEETQYF. Here the CDR3 DNA reads TGCGCCAGCAGTTTAACGGGGGGGGAAGAGACCCAGTACTTC.